The 26 T cell receptor beta chains below were found in one sample sequenced in a study of vaccination effects on CD4 cells after COVID-19. These receptors have no known antigen. Measured with immunoSEQ multiplex PCR; TCRdb has only the in-frame clones, and not every one. Of some 30,000 clones in the sample, 65% to 90% are singletons; the top ten hold under 6.5%. In the ViraFEST assay, antigen-specific CD4+ clonotypes were identified by expansion after peptide-pool stimulation. Subsequent to a culture period of 10 to 11 days, CD4+ T cells were isolated. The participants, recipients of two vaccine doses, got either BNT162b2 or mRNA-1273. The source material was CD4+ T cells from PBMCs cultured with SARS-CoV-2 spike peptides, sampled after COVID-19 vaccination. These receptor sequences come from a human donor who received a COVID-19 vaccine. Some clones in this sample may be carry-over from other donors' samples.

The CDR3 region is CASSYRTGAYNSPLHF. The CDR3 bases are TGTGCCAGCAGTTATCGGACAGGCGCCTATAATTCACCCCTCCACTTT. The chain couples TRBV6-5 to TRBJ1-6, with 7 bases lining up with TRBD1. The V gene's germline CDR1 is MNHEY and CDR2 SVGAGI. Trimming cost V 3 bases and J 2 bases; bases outside gene matches: 4. The CDR3 runs 16 residues.

This clone appeared once. The V gene is TRBV6-6, the J gene TRBJ2-3; no firm D call. Germline CDR1 reads MNHNY; CDR2 reads SVGAGI (reference sequence). V lost 5 bases and J 5 bases, leaving 8 bases between the germline ends. This CDR3 comprises 12 residues. The CDR3 reads CASSPTRDTQYF. The CDR3 DNA is TGTGCCAGCAGTCCGACTCGAGATACGCAGTATTTT.

V gene TRBV6-5 combines with J gene TRBJ2-1, with a weak D call TRBD1 (5 bases). V lost 2 bases and J 3 bases, leaving 11 bases between the germline ends. The length of the CDR3 is 15 residues. Germline V CDR1 and CDR2: MNHEY, SVGAGI. The CDR3 is CASSYRGTLYNEQFF. As DNA, the CDR3 is TGTGCCAGCAGTTACAGGGGAACTCTCTACAATGAGCAGTTCTTC.

The chain recombines TRBV19 with TRBJ1-2; no firm D call. V lost 5 bases, J lost 1 base, and 2 bases lay in between. Germline CDR1 is LNHDA and CDR2 is SQIVND (reference sequence). This CDR3 contains 11 residues. CDR3 coding DNA: TGTGCCAGTAGTTTTAACTATGGCTACACCTTC. As protein: CASSFNYGYTF.

A few counts support this clone. The V gene is TRBV15, the J gene TRBJ1-1; D is unclear. Germline CDR1 and CDR2: LNHNV and YYDKDF (reference sequence). V was clipped by 1 base and J by 1 base, with 4 bases between them. The CDR3 covers 13 residues. The CDR3 loop is CATSRGANTEAFF. Here the CDR3 DNA reads TGTGCCACCAGCAGAGGGGCGAACACTGAAGCTTTCTTT.

The genes are TRBV5-6 and TRBJ2-7; tentatively, D is TRBD1 (5 bases). The CDR3 extends over 12 amino acids. Germline V gene data show CDR1 as SGHDT and CDR2 as YYEEEE. V was trimmed by 4 bases and J by 6 bases, leaving 11 bases between them. In DNA form, the CDR3 reads TGTGCCAGCAGCCCCCTTGGGGCCGAGCAGTACGTC. Translating gives CASSPLGAEQYV.

The rearrangement uses TRBV5-1 and TRBJ2-5; the D is unclear. Trimming pared 3 bases from V and 5 bases from J, leaving 5 bases between. Germline V gene sequence: CDR1 SGHRS, CDR2 YFSETQ. The CDR3 loop spans 11 amino acids. The CDR3 coding sequence is TGCGCCAGCAGCTCGACCGAGACCCAGTACTTC. Protein product: CASSSTETQYF.

The rearrangement links TRBV29-1 to TRBJ1-4; unclear D gene. This CDR3 contains 10 residues. The germline gives CDR1 SQVTM, CDR2 ANQGSEA. V lost 6 bases, J lost 8 bases, and 7 bases lay in between. The CDR3, as DNA: TGCAGCGTGGGAGAGGAAAAACTGTTTTTT. This translates into CSVGEEKLFF.

The chain combines TRBV28 with TRBJ1-2, with D unclear. The ends were cut back, 3 bases at V and 4 bases at J, with 6 bases in the middle. This CDR3 comprises 12 residues. Germline CDR1 reads MDHEN; CDR2 reads SYDVKM. The CDR3 loop reads CASSLFPYGYTF. As DNA, the CDR3 is TGTGCCAGCAGTTTGTTCCCCTATGGCTACACCTTC.

The gene calls are TRBV6-1 and TRBJ2-1; 7 positions match TRBD1. After removal of 0 bases from V and 2 bases from J, the junction contained 4 bases not matched to a gene. The CDR3 length is 16 residues. The germline V gene encodes CDR1 MNHNS and CDR2 SASEGT. The CDR3 DNA follows: TGTGCCAGCAGTGAAGCACCCGGGACAGCCTACAATGAGCAGTTCTTC. This sequence encodes CASSEAPGTAYNEQFF.

The chain carries TRBV3-1 (or the pseudogene TRBV3-2) and TRBJ2-1; 14 bases agree with TRBD2. The CDR3 spans 15 residues. V shed 2 bases, J shed 9 bases, and the junction held 3 bases outside the gene matches. Germline CDR1 and CDR2: LGHDT and YNNKEL (reference sequence). CDR3 protein: CASSQTGTSGGEQFF. CDR3 sequence (DNA): TGTGCCAGCAGCCAAACCGGGACTAGCGGGGGTGAGCAGTTCTTC.

The rearrangement joins TRBV18 to TRBJ2-4; D remains unclear. CDR3 length equals 14 residues. Germline V gives CDR1 KGHSH, CDR2 LQKENI. Trimming removed 4 bases from V and 2 bases from J, with 9 bases in between. The CDR3 nucleotides are TGTGCCAGCTCACTACAGAACTCCAAAAACATTCAGTACTTC. The encoded protein is CASSLQNSKNIQYF.

The chain links TRBV5-1 to TRBJ1-1; no firm D call. The CDR3 has 16 amino acids. In germline, CDR1 is SGHRS, CDR2 YFSETQ. Trimming shortened V by 0 bases and J by 5 bases, and 17 bases separated the two germline ends. CDR3 bases: TGCGCCAGCAGCTTGGTTCTTGGAGGTGGAAAAACTGAAGCTTTCTTT. Translation: CASSLVLGGGKTEAFF.

As to this clone: Other DNA sequences in the sample encode the same CDR3. The V call is TRBV9, the J call TRBJ2-5, with a weak D call TRBD2 (6 bases). Germline V gives CDR1 SGDLS, CDR2 YYNGEE. CDR3 size: 13 residues. With 2 bases removed from V and 2 bases from J, the gap between germline ends came to 7 bases. The CDR3, as DNA: TGTGCCAGCAGCGTCGGGGGACAAGAGACCCAGTACTTC. Protein sequence: CASSVGGQETQYF. Drawing the rest from reference TRBV9 and TRBJ2-5, the complete variable domain is DSGVTQTPKHLITATGQRVTLRCSPRSGDLSVYWYQQSLDQGLQFLIQYYNGEERAKGNILERFSAQQFPDLHSELNLSSLELGDSALYFCASSVGGQETQYFGPGTRLLVL.

The rearrangement joins TRBV6-5 to TRBJ2-2, with D possibly matching TRBD1 (5 bases). The CDR3 extends over 15 amino acids. Looked up from germline, CDR1 is MNHEY and CDR2 is SVGAGI. V shed 6 bases and J shed 2 bases, with 13 bases lying between them. CDR3 in amino acids: CASRLQVLNTGELFF. The CDR3 nucleotides are TGTGCCAGCAGGCTACAGGTTTTAAACACCGGGGAGCTGTTTTTT.

The gene calls are TRBV3-1 (or the pseudogene TRBV3-2) and TRBJ1-3; no reliable D call. The germline CDR1 and CDR2 sequences are LGHDT and YNNKEL (reference sequence). V was pared by 3 bases and J by 4 bases, with 16 bases between. This CDR3 has 16 amino acids. The CDR3 region is CASSQRAVLRGNTIYF. CDR3 coding DNA: TGTGCCAGCAGCCAGAGGGCCGTTCTGAGAGGAAACACCATATATTTT.

The chain employs TRBV2 and TRBJ1-2; 7 bases line up with TRBD1. The V gene end was trimmed by 3 bases and the J gene end by 8 bases; junction bases not matched to a gene: 6. This CDR3 has 13 amino acids. Germline values: CDR1 SNHLY, CDR2 FYNNEI. This CDR3 is CASSDLQGGGYTF. In DNA form, the CDR3 reads TGTGCCAGCAGTGACCTCCAGGGGGGGGGCTACACCTTC.

This clone was counted a few times. The V and J genes are TRBV19 and TRBJ2-2, with D perhaps TRBD1 or TRBD2 (5 bases each). The germline V gene has CDR1 LNHDA and CDR2 SQIVND (reference sequence). CDR3 length equals 13 residues. V lost 8 bases, J lost 2 bases, and 9 bases lay in between. The CDR3 coding sequence is TGTGCCAGTCGGGACCATAACACCGGGGAGCTGTTTTTT. Its translation: CASRDHNTGELFF.

V usage is TRBV6-5 and J usage is TRBJ2-6; D gene uncertain. V was shortened by 4 bases and J by 0 bases, with 10 bases between the two germline ends. The CDR3 consists of 16 residues. CDR1 and CDR2 (germline): MNHEY, SVGAGI. CDR3 loop: CASSSQSLSGANVLTF. The CDR3 region has the DNA TGTGCCAGCAGTTCACAAAGCCTCTCTGGGGCCAACGTCCTGACTTTC.

The V gene is TRBV19, the J gene TRBJ1-2; 8 bases match TRBD1. The germline V gene encodes CDR1 LNHDA and CDR2 SQIVND (reference sequence). After removal of 6 bases from V and 8 bases from J, the junction contained 5 bases not matched to a gene. This CDR3 spans 12 amino acids. In DNA, the CDR3 is TGTGCCAGTAGAGGACAGGGCGGCGGCTACACCTTC. Translated, it gives CASRGQGGGYTF. Variable domain in full (rest from reference TRBV19 and TRBJ1-2): DGGITQSPKYLFRKEGQNVTLSCEQNLNHDAMYWYRQDPGQGLRLIYYSQIVNDFQKGDIAEGYSVSREKKESFPLTVTSAQKNPTAFYLCASRGQGGGYTFGSGTRLTVV.

The V and J genes are TRBV3-1 (or the pseudogene TRBV3-2) and TRBJ1-3; D possibly corresponds to TRBD1 (6 bases). CDR3 length: 18 amino acids. Looked up from germline, CDR1 is LGHDT and CDR2 is YNNKEL (reference sequence). V was trimmed by 4 bases and J by 2 bases, leaving 21 bases between them. The CDR3 spells CASSPYALQGRAGNTIYF. CDR3 bases: TGTGCCAGCAGCCCCTATGCTTTGCAGGGGAGGGCTGGAAACACCATATATTTT.

The CDR3 DNA is TGTGCCAGCAGCGTGGACCGCGGGGAGCTGTTTTTT. Its protein is CASSVDRGELFF. The rearrangement joins TRBV5-4 to TRBJ2-2; the D is unclear. This CDR3 contains 12 residues. The V and J ends lost 4 bases and 7 bases respectively, with 8 bases between them. Germline V gives CDR1 SGHNT, CDR2 YYREEE (reference sequence). Using reference TRBV5-4 and TRBJ2-2 for the parts outside the CDR3, the full variable domain is ETGVTQSPTHLIKTRGQQVTLRCSSQSGHNTVSWYQQALGQGPQFIFQYYREEENGRGNFPPRFSGLQFPNYSSELNVNALELDDSALYLCASSVDRGELFFGEGSRLTVL.

The V and J genes are TRBV30 and TRBJ2-1, with D perhaps given as TRBD1 or TRBD2 (5 bases each). With 0 bases removed from V and 1 base from J, the gap between germline ends came to 10 bases. Per germline, CDR1 GTSNPN and CDR2 SVGIG (reference sequence). CDR3 size: 15 residues. The CDR3 spells CAWSVWGRSYNEQFF. The DNA of the CDR3 is TGTGCCTGGAGTGTATGGGGACGGTCCTACAATGAGCAGTTCTTC.

This rearrangement joins TRBV9 to TRBJ1-2; D gene unclear. Trimming removed 4 bases at V and 8 bases at J, with 15 bases between. The CDR3 is made up of 13 amino acids. Germline V gene lookup returns CDR1 SGDLS and CDR2 YYNGEE. The CDR3 DNA is TGTGCCAGCAGCTCCGGTCCCGAGGGAGGCTACACCTTC. Amino acid sequence: CASSSGPEGGYTF.

V and J are TRBV20-1 and TRBJ2-1; tentative D call: TRBD2 (6 bases). This CDR3 contains 16 residues. Germline V gives CDR1 DFQATT, CDR2 SNEGSKA (reference sequence). V shed 6 bases and J shed 0 bases, with 18 bases lying between them. This CDR3 is CSASSNDGSSYNEQFF. The CDR3 nucleotides read TGCAGTGCCAGTTCTAATGACGGGAGCTCCTACAATGAGCAGTTCTTC.

The chain recombines TRBV18 with TRBJ1-1; 7 bases align to TRBD1. CDR3 length: 13 residues. Germline V gene data show CDR1 as KGHSH and CDR2 as LQKENI. The trim removed 6 bases at V and 4 bases at J, leaving 5 bases unmatched. CDR3 residues: CASSPTGSTEAFF. In DNA form, the CDR3 reads TGTGCCAGCTCCCCGACAGGGTCCACTGAAGCTTTCTTT. Together with reference TRBV18 and TRBJ1-1, the CDR3 gives the full variable domain: NAGVMQNPRHLVRRRGQEARLRCSPMKGHSHVYWYRQLPEEGLKFMVYLQKENIIDESGMPKERFSAEFPKEGPSILRIQQVVRGDSAAYFCASSPTGSTEAFFGQGTRLTVV.